A selection of T cell receptor beta chains follows, all from one sample in a study. TCRdb analysed the RT-PCR reads with MiXCR anew, one entry per CDR3 protein. The top ten clones hold 3.6% of a sample with almost 700,000 distinct CDR3 sequences, 13% to 15% of them seen once. Sequencing input: memory CD4+ T cells from blood. The receptors shown here come from a female donor in good health, serving as a healthy control. Each CDR3 is given without its conserved first and last residue. Only part of the rows carry a size: once, few, many, or a class if the clone is expanded.

v_call	clone_size	j_call	cdr3_aa
TRBV7-9	few	TRBJ1-2	ASSMQGLSGYT
TRBV7-9	few	TRBJ2-3	ATAGSRKSTDTQY
TRBV20-1	NA	TRBJ2-7	SAGLASSYEQY
TRBV9	few	TRBJ1-3	ASSVAGNSGNTIY
TRBV6-2/TRBV6-3	NA	TRBJ2-7	ASSSGPGTRTYEQY
TRBV12-3/TRBV12-4	few	TRBJ1-4	ASSLLGRREKLF
TRBV3-1	NA	TRBJ2-3	ASSQASQGGTQY
TRBV4-3	many	TRBJ2-3	ASSQDSTRRDTQY
TRBV7-8	few	TRBJ2-1	ASSSSGRDRGYNEQF
TRBV19	NA	TRBJ2-3	ASTIGLAGGFSTDTQY
TRBV4-3	NA	TRBJ1-2	ASSQGLPLGPLGYGYT
TRBV11-2	few	TRBJ1-5	ASSPDRGPTQPQH
TRBV18	NA	TRBJ2-3	ASSPLAGAEDTQY
TRBV10-3	few	TRBJ1-2	AISLDIFNYGYT
TRBV20-1	few	TRBJ2-1	SASLSNNEQF
TRBV29-1	many	TRBJ2-7	SVETGAGASYEQY
TRBV6-6	NA	TRBJ1-3	ASKPGQGLAERTIY
TRBV6-2/TRBV6-3	NA	TRBJ1-1	ASSFQAVNTEAF
TRBV20-1	many	TRBJ2-1	SAHGQASYNEQF
TRBV7-2	many	TRBJ2-5	ASSQDYRQETQY
TRBV4-2	many	TRBJ2-5	ASSQPTSRATQY
TRBV2	few	TRBJ2-3	ASRGIFRLATAADTQY
TRBV11-3	NA	TRBJ2-1	ASSLGGRERYDNEQF
TRBV6-2/TRBV6-3	many	TRBJ2-7	ASRDLAGQYEQY
TRBV24-1	few	TRBJ2-3	ATSDPAGDLDTQY
TRBV6-5	NA	TRBJ2-3	ASSSGPSGGQY
TRBV11-2	NA	TRBJ1-5	ASSRGGHRGPQH
TRBV28	few	TRBJ1-1	ASSRARFPEAF
TRBV20-1	few	TRBJ2-7	SARDRRNPYEQY
TRBV29-1	few	TRBJ2-6	SVQGDSGANVLT
TRBV30	NA	TRBJ1-4	AWTATNEKLF
TRBV2	NA	TRBJ1-1	ASGRGGQTTEAF